A single sample gave rise to the 9 T cell receptor beta chains below, sequenced in a study of blood T cell repertoires in COVID-19. Assay used: immunoSEQ multiplex PCR; TCRdb lists only in-frame clones, some missing. In the table there are roughly 260,000 clones, 88% of which are singletons. The specimen was peripheral blood. The receptors derive from a woman younger than 45 with COVID-19, enrolled during active disease.

About this clone itself: The identical CDR3 is also encoded by other nucleotide sequences in the sample. V usage is TRBV29-1 and J usage is TRBJ1-2, with 8 bases that match TRBD1. CDR1 is SQVTM, CDR2 ANQGSEA, per germline. The CDR3 has 11 amino acids. This CDR3 is CSATGGSGYTF. The CDR3 nucleotides read TGCAGTGCCACAGGGGGAAGTGGCTACACCTTC.

The chain employs TRBV3-1 (or the pseudogene TRBV3-2) and TRBJ1-6, with 8 bases aligning to TRBD1. Losses at the gene ends were 1 base for V and 6 bases for J; bases not matched to a gene: 5. This CDR3 has 16 residues. CDR1 and CDR2 (germline): LGHDT, YNNKEL (reference sequence). CDR3 bases: TGTGCCAGCAGCCAAGGACAGGGGTTCCCTAATTCACCCCTCCACTTT. Its translation: CASSQGQGFPNSPLHF.

This rearrangement joins TRBV11-2 to TRBJ2-3, with D unresolved. Germline loops: CDR1 SGHAT, CDR2 FQNNGV. Trimming stripped 5 bases from V and 0 bases from J, with 15 bases between. This CDR3 spans 16 amino acids. The CDR3 region is CASSIMGRPSTDTQYF. In nucleotides, the CDR3 is TGTGCCAGCAGCATTATGGGCCGACCGAGCACAGATACGCAGTATTTT.

This clone was recorded a few times. Other DNA sequences in this specimen translate into the identical CDR3. The chain has TRBV11-2 and TRBJ2-1; 14 bases line up with TRBD2. The junction had 3 bases not matched to a gene; V was cut back by 5 bases and J by 6 bases. The CDR3 sequence is 15 residues long. Germline loops: CDR1 SGHAT, CDR2 FQNNGV. Here the CDR3 DNA reads TGTGCCAGCAGCCTCGGACTAGCGGGAGGCAATGAGCAGTTCTTC. Protein: CASSLGLAGGNEQFF.

The chain uses TRBV21-1 and TRBJ1-1. TRBV21-1 is a pseudogene segment. This CDR3 contains 14 residues. CDR3 protein: CASSKERPAGEAFF. CDR3 bases: TGTGCCAGCAGCAAAGAAAGACCAGCGGGTGAAGCTTTCTTT.

This chain joins TRBV15 and TRBJ1-3; TRBD1 agrees at 7 bases. Germline lookup yields CDR1 LNHNV and CDR2 YYDKDF (reference sequence). V gave up 2 bases and J gave up 4 bases; unmatched junction bases: 5. This CDR3 has 15 amino acids. In DNA, the CDR3 is TGTGCCACCAGCAGACAGACAGGGACCGGAAACACCATATATTTT. The encoded protein is CATSRQTGTGNTIYF.

J is TRBJ2-3 and V is TRBV6-5; a weak D match, TRBD2 (6 bases). V lost 0 bases and J lost 5, with 12 bases in between. The CDR3 sequence is 15 residues long. In germline, CDR1 is MNHEY, CDR2 SVGAGI. The CDR3 DNA sequence: TGTGCCAGCAGTTACTCAATCGGGGGTAGAGATACGCAGTATTTT. It is translated as CASSYSIGGRDTQYF.

The CDR3 nucleotides are TGTGCCAGCTCATTCGCCACAGGGGCCGGTTACGAGCAGTACTTC. Its protein is CASSFATGAGYEQYF. V is TRBV18 and J is TRBJ2-7, with 7 bases identical to TRBD1. CDR1 is KGHSH and CDR2 is LQKENI in the germline V gene. This CDR3 contains 15 residues. Unmatched junction bases numbered 11, after V lost 5 bases and J lost 4 bases.

This chain's CDR3 is CASSPFWELSSYNEQFF. CDR3 DNA: TGTGCCAGCAGTCCCTTCTGGGAGCTGAGCTCCTACAATGAGCAGTTCTTC. The V gene is TRBV28, the J gene TRBJ2-1; D is possibly TRBD2 (5 bases). The V end was cut by 5 bases, the J end by 0 bases, with 17 bases between. The germline V gene has CDR1 MDHEN and CDR2 SYDVKM. The CDR3 length is 17 residues.